This T cell receptor beta chain was recovered during a study of graft-versus-host responses after intestinal transplantation (dated by TCRdb to the early 2020s). For context, the study as a whole: The transplants that recipients received were multivisceral, liver-intestinal, or isolated intestinal. Donor T cell macrochimerism was defined as a peak of at least 4% donor T cells among recipient peripheral blood mononuclear cells. Of the 20 to 25 intestinal transplant recipients enrolled in the cohort, one of whom was a retransplant, a few patients without pretransplant specimens were excluded. After intestinal transplantation, graft-versus-host and host-versus-graft alloreactive T cell clones were followed in the graft, circulation and bone marrow using bulk TCR-beta CDR3 sequencing. Samples from a few later patients were sequenced in-house on an Illumina MiSeq with MiXCR processing rather than by the commercial service. Anti-thymocyte globulin induction was given to all recipients, followed by maintenance tacrolimus and steroids for around three years. To identify alloreactive clones, pre-transplant mixed lymphocyte reaction products were sequenced and then compared with unstimulated pre-transplant donor and recipient T cells.

The study at large found these results: The conclusions were limited by the relatively low number and heterogeneity of the intestinal transplant patients. In the allografts of patients with donor T cell macrochimerism, GvH to HvG T cell clonal ratios were high. GvH clones were detected in recipient bone marrow, and some appeared earlier in ileal mucosa or blood, consistent with an intestinal mucosal origin. Early after transplant, peak levels of circulating GvH clones were found to be associated with declines in HvG clones.

At the junction V is shortened by 7 bases and J by 1 base; bases outside the gene matches: 8. Including cysteine and phenylalanine, the CDR3 has 16 amino acids. The CDR3 DNA has 48 bases and is translated from base 1. The germline V gene gives CDR1 as MGHRA and CDR2 as YSYEKL. Receptor libraries were prepared by the immunoSEQ multiplex PCR assay. Adaptive Biotechnologies carried out high-throughput TCR-beta CDR3 sequencing of genomic DNA for most patients. The published analysis was carried out like this. Adaptive's ImmunoSEQ software supplied the TCR sequencing data for 15 to 20 patients, while MiXCR and VDJtools were used to process a few other patients. Because the origin of CDR3 nucleotide sequences shared between donor and recipient could not be assigned, those sequences were removed. At least 2-fold expansion over unstimulated cells and a minimum CFSE-low frequency of 0.002% (template counts) or 0.001% (read counts) were required for clones to be classified as alloreactive. A clone was considered mappable if detected in the sequenced pre-transplant spleen, lymph node, or MLR CFSE-low populations of the donor or recipient. The cumulative frequency of alloreactive clones was calculated as a percentage of all sequences, weighted by copy number. What TCRdb holds here is the immuneACCESS table cut down to in-frame rearrangements. Part of the clones is not present; checked against another copy, under half of the missing clones reflect an unresolved V gene, and the others are unexplained. V and J calls and clone size follow that table, whereas D and trimming were derived from the DNA. The sample includes about 98,000 clones, with roughly 82% observed a single time. Roughly 1.4% of the sample rests with the top ten.

Blood samples were collected up to 4 times in the first month after transplant and then at least monthly when available. Regarding this clone: The antigen this receptor binds is unknown. Base qualities are not recorded, but no much larger clone differs from it by a single base.

This receptor was obtained from a human patient who received an intestinal transplant, so some T cells may come from the graft donor. This chain is built from TRBV4-1 and TRBJ2-1, with 9 bases matching TRBD2. The sequenced sample was PBMCs, obtained 255 days after intestinal transplant. CDR3 protein: CASKLIAGESYNEQFF. The nucleotide sequence reads TGCGCCAGCAAGTTGATAGCGGGAGAGTCCTACAATGAGCAGTTCTTC.